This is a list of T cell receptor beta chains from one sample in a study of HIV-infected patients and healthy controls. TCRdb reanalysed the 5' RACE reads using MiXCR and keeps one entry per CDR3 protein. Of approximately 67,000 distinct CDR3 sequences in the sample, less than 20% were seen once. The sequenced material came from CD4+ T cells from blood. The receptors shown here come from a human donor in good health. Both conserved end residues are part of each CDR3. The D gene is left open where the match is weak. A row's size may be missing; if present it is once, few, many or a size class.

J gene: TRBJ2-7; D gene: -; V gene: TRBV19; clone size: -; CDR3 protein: CASSKQVRGKKNSYEQYF; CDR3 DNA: TGTGCCAGTAGTAAACAGGTGAGGGGAAAGAAAAACTCCTACGAGCAGTACTTC
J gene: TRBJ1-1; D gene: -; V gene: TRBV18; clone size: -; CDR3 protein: CASSPLSGNTEAFF; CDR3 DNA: TGTGCCAGCTCACCATTGTCAGGGAACACTGAAGCTTTCTTT
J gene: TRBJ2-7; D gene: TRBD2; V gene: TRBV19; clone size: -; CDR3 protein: CASSVTSGYEQYF; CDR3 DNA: TGTGCCAGTAGTGTAACTAGCGGCTACGAGCAGTACTTC
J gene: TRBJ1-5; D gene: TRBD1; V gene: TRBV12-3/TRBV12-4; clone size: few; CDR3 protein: CASGTGGFGQPQHF; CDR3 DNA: TGTGCCAGCGGGACAGGGGGTTTTGGTCAGCCCCAGCATTTT
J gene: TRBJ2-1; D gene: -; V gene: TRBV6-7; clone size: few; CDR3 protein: CASSYSEQFF; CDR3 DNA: TGTGCCAGCAGTTACAGTGAGCAGTTCTTC
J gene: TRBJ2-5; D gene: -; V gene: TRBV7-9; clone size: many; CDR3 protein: CASSFTRETQYF; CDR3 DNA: TGTGCCAGCAGCTTTACCCGAGAGACCCAGTACTTC
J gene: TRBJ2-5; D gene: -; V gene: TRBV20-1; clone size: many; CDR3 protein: CSARDRGSAETQYF; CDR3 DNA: TGCAGTGCTAGAGATCGGGGTTCGGCGGAGACCCAGTACTTC
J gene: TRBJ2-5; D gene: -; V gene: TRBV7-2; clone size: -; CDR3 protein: CASSLALGGLGTQYF; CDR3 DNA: TGTGCCAGCAGCTTAGCCCTCGGAGGCCTGGGGACCCAGTACTTC
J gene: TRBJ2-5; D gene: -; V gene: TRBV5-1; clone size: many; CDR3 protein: CASRVTGNKQETQYF; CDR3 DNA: TGCGCCAGCAGGGTTACAGGGAATAAACAAGAGACCCAGTACTTC
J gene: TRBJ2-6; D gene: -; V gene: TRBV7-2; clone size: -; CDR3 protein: CASSQFSTATGANVLTF; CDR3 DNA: TGTGCCAGCAGCCAGTTCTCTACAGCGACCGGGGCCAACGTCCTGACTTTC
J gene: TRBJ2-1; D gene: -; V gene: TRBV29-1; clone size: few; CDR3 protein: CSADRSSYNEQFF; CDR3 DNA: TGCAGCGCCGACAGGAGCTCCTACAATGAGCAGTTCTTC
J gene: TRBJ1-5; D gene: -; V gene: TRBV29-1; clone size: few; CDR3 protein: CSVVIRDAGSNQPQHF; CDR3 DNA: TGCAGCGTCGTAATCAGGGACGCCGGTAGCAATCAGCCCCAGCATTTT
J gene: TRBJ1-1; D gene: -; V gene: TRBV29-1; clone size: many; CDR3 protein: CSVELTYTEAFF; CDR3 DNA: TGCAGCGTCGAACTCACATACACTGAAGCTTTCTTT
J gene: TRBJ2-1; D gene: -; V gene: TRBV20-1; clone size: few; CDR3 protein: CSAPRTVPYNEQFF; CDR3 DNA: TGCAGTGCTCCCCGGACCGTACCTTACAATGAGCAGTTCTTC
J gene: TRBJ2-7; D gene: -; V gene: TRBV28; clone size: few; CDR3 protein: CASSLGSNRAEEQYF; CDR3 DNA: TGTGCCAGCAGTTTAGGGTCGAACAGGGCTGAAGAGCAGTACTTC
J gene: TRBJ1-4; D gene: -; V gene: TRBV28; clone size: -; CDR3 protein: CASSNQGTTNEKLFF; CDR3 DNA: TGTGCCAGCAGCAACCAGGGAACAACTAATGAAAAACTGTTTTTT
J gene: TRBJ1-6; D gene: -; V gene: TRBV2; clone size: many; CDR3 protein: CASNYRAANSPLHF; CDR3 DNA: TGTGCCAGCAACTACAGGGCGGCGAATTCACCCCTCCACTTT
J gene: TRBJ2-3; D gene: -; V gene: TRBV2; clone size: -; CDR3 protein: CASSEDADTQYF; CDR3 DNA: TGTGCCAGCAGCGAGGATGCAGATACGCAGTATTTT
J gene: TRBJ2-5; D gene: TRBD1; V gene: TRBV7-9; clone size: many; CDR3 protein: CASSSPGTGSVETQYF; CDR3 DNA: TGTGCCAGCAGCTCTCCTGGGACAGGGTCGGTAGAGACCCAGTACTTC
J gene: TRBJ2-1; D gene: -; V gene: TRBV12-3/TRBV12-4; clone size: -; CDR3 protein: CASSLRTRVGNEQFF; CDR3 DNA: TGTGCCAGCAGTTTGAGAACCAGGGTCGGCAATGAGCAGTTCTTC
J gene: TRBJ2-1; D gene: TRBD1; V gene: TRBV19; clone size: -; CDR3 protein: CASSPGTGGKGEQFF; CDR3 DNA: TGTGCCAGTAGTCCCGGGACAGGGGGTAAGGGTGAGCAGTTCTTC
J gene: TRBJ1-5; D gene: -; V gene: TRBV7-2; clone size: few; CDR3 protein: CASSLAPGRNQPQHF; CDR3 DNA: TGTGCCAGCAGCTTAGCGCCAGGACGGAATCAGCCCCAGCATTTT
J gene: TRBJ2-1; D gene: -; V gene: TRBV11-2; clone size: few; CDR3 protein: CASSVGGRPSNEQFF; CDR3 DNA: TGTGCCAGCAGCGTAGGGGGGCGTCCCAGTAACGAGCAGTTCTTC
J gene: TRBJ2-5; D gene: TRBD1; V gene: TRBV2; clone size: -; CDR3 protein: CASSRTGKETQYF; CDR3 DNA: TGTGCCAGCAGCCGGACAGGAAAAGAGACCCAGTACTTC
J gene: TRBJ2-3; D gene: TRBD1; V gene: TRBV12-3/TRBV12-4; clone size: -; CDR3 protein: CASSVTGAADTQYF; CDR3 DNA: TGTGCCAGCAGTGTGACAGGGGCCGCAGATACGCAGTATTTT
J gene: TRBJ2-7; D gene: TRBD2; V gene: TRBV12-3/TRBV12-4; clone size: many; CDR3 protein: CASSLHPSGSPYEQYF; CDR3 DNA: TGTGCCAGCAGTTTACATCCTAGCGGGAGCCCCTACGAGCAGTACTTC
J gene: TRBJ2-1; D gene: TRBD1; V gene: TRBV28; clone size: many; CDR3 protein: CASSLGGTGSDNEQFF; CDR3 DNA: TGTGCCAGCAGTTTAGGGGGGACAGGGAGCGACAATGAGCAGTTCTTC
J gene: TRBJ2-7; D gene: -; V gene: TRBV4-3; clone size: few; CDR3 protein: CASSHYPGTNYEQYF; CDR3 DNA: TGCGCCAGCAGCCATTACCCCGGGACAAACTACGAGCAGTACTTC
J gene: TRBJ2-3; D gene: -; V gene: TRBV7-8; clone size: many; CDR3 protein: CASSLGVSRDTQYF; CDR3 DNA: TGTGCCAGCAGCTTAGGAGTTAGTAGAGATACGCAGTATTTT
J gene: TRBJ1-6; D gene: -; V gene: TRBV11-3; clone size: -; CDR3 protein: CASSFGTSNNSPLHF; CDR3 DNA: TGTGCCAGCAGCTTCGGGACCTCAAATAATTCACCCCTCCACTTT
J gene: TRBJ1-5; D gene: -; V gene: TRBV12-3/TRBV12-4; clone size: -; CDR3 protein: CASSLRDGQPQHF; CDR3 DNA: TGTGCCAGCAGTTTGAGGGACGGGCAGCCCCAGCATTTT
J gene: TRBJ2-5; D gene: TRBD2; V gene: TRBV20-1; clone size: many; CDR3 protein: CSARIGFSSGQETQYF; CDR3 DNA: TGCAGTGCTAGGATCGGGTTTTCTAGCGGACAAGAGACCCAGTACTTC